The T cell receptor (delta chain) under discussion was sequenced for a study of Vδ1+ human thymocytes. This clone was picked up many times. Its cognate antigen is unknown. Other nucleotide sequences from this sample produce the same CDR3. The template was reverse-transcribed extracted RNA. CDR3 amplicons came from multiplex PCR with pooled V-gene forward and constant-region reverse primers. TCRdb re-called the multiplex PCR reads via CATT. Of roughly 55,000 delta-chain clones in the sample, less than 20% were seen once. Study-level findings and limits: The authors advised highly purified populations and single-cell validation. Thymic TRG and TRD repertoires appeared highly polyclonal.

With 2 bases clipped from V and 1 base from J, the junction kept 14 bases outside the gene matches. From germline, CDR1 is NSMFDY and CDR2 ISSIKDK. The CDR3 totals 18 residues. Sequencing input: Vdelta1+ gamma-delta thymocytes from the thymus. Documented subset: FACS-sorted CD3+ TCRalphabeta- TCRVdelta1+ TCRVdelta2- thymocytes. The receptor comes from a boy under two years old who had congenital heart surgery. This chain uses TRAV29/DV5 with TRDJ1; 10 bases fit TRDD3. The CDR3 nucleotides read TGTGCAGCAAGAAAGGGGGCATGGGGGATACTTTGCACCGATAAACTCATCTTT. Residues: CAARKGAWGILCTDKLIF. Drawing the rest from reference TRAV29/DV5 and TRDJ1, the complete variable domain is DQQVKQNSPSLSVQEGRISILNCDYTNSMFDYFLWYKKYPAEGPTFLISISSIKDKNEDGRFTVFLNKSAKHLSLHIVPSQPGDSAVYFCAARKGAWGILCTDKLIFGKGTRVTVEP.